These 8 T cell receptor beta chains originate from one sample sequenced in a study of technical replicates of blood from a few donors. Clones were sequenced by immunoSEQ multiplex PCR, and TCRdb holds only the in-frame ones, with some missing. This table holds approximately 51,000 clones, 90% to 95% found once. The sample consisted of PBMCs. All receptors come from a human donor in good health. Some clones in this sample may be carry-over from other donors' samples.

The chain links TRBV5-1 to TRBJ1-2; D may be TRBD1 (5 bases). Germline CDR1 is SGHRS and CDR2 is YFSETQ. Deletions cut 0 bases from V and 8 bases from J, with 17 bases between. The CDR3 contains 15 residues. Written as DNA, the CDR3 is TGCGCCAGCAGCTTGGAGGGGCCTGGCTCGAGGGGCTACACCTTC. Translated, it gives CASSLEGPGSRGYTF. The full variable domain, with the rest looked up from reference TRBV5-1 and TRBJ1-2, is KAGVTQTPRYLIKTRGQQVTLSCSPISGHRSVSWYQQTPGQGLQFLFEYFSETQRNKGNFPGRFSGRQFSNSRSEMNVSTLELGDSALYLCASSLEGPGSRGYTFGSGTRLTVV.

The genes are TRBV7-8 and TRBJ2-7, with TRBD2 matching over 8 bases. The germline V gene encodes CDR1 SGHVS and CDR2 FQNEAQ. The CDR3 contains 15 residues. The V segment lost 4 bases and the J segment 4 bases; nucleotides outside the gene matches: 9. In DNA, the CDR3 is TGTGCCAGCAGCTCGCCGGGACTAGGGTCGTACGAGCAGTACTTC. This sequence encodes CASSSPGLGSYEQYF.

The chain couples TRBV5-6 to TRBJ2-1; 15 nucleotides match TRBD2. The germline gives CDR1 SGHDT, CDR2 YYEEEE. This CDR3 has 15 residues. Germline trimming cut 3 bases from V and 7 bases from J; bases unmatched to any gene: 2. CDR3 loop: CASSWGLAGGNEQFF. The CDR3 DNA sequence: TGTGCCAGCAGCTGGGGACTAGCGGGAGGAAATGAGCAGTTCTTC. Drawing the rest from reference TRBV5-6 and TRBJ2-1, the complete variable domain is DAGVTQSPTHLIKTRGQQVTLRCSPKSGHDTVSWYQQALGQGPQFIFQYYEEEERQRGNFPDRFSGHQFPNYSSELNVNALLLGDSALYLCASSWGLAGGNEQFFGPGTRLTVL.

The chain recombines TRBV5-1 with TRBJ2-7; the D gene is possibly TRBD2 (6 bases). Germline values: CDR1 SGHRS, CDR2 YFSETQ. The CDR3 is 15 amino acids. Trimming took off 4 bases at V and 7 bases at J, with 21 bases between the two ends. CDR3 nucleotides: TGCGCCAGCAGCCCCGGGGCCGCGGGGACGGGAGAGCAGTACTTC. The encoded protein is CASSPGAAGTGEQYF.

V usage is TRBV7-2 and J usage is TRBJ1-2; possibly TRBD1 for D (5 bases). V shed 1 base and J shed 0 bases, with 9 bases lying between them. The CDR3 is 15 residues long. The germline gives CDR1 SGHTA, CDR2 FQGNSA. Written as DNA, the CDR3 is TGTGCCAGCAGCTTAGTCGGGGGTTCTAACTATGGCTACACCTTC. As protein: CASSLVGGSNYGYTF.

The chain employs TRBV5-1 and TRBJ2-5; TRBD2 agrees at 9 bases. V was clipped by 0 bases and J by 2 bases; unmatched bases: 8. The CDR3 contains 17 residues. The germline V gene encodes CDR1 SGHRS and CDR2 YFSETQ. The CDR3 DNA follows: TGCGCCAGCAGCTTGGACCCTAGCGGGGTGACTCAAGAGACCCAGTACTTC. As protein: CASSLDPSGVTQETQYF.

The CDR3 loop is CASSRETGELFF. For the CDR3, the DNA is TGTGCCAGCAGCAGGGAGACCGGGGAGCTGTTTTTT. This rearrangement joins TRBV7-2 to TRBJ2-2; D is possibly TRBD2 (5 bases). The germline V gene has CDR1 SGHTA and CDR2 FQGNSA. This CDR3 comprises 12 residues. Between the trimmed V and J ends, which lost 5 bases and 5 bases, there was a span of 6 bases.

The CDR3 DNA reads as TGTGCCTGGAGTCCTGGTGCGGGAGTAGGGAATGAGCAGTTCTTC. Translating it yields CAWSPGAGVGNEQFF. The chain combines TRBV30 with TRBJ2-1; 7 bases map to TRBD2. Unmatched junction bases numbered 11, after V lost 2 bases and J lost 7 bases. The CDR3 contains 15 residues. Germline CDR1 and CDR2: GTSNPN and SVGIG (reference sequence). Combining the CDR3 with reference TRBV30 and TRBJ2-1 gives the whole variable domain SQTIHQWPATLVQPVGSPLSLECTVEGTSNPNLYWYRQAAGRGLQLLFYSVGIGQISSEVPQNLSASRPQDRQFILSSKKLLLSDSGFYLCAWSPGAGVGNEQFFGPGTRLTVL.